This TCR beta chain came from a study of siplizumab effects on memory and regulatory T cells. Overall study findings and caveats: Mappable alloreactive CD4+ clones averaged approximately 62% Treg-derived with siplizumab versus 26.9% in controls. Suppressive activity of Tregs proliferating in siplizumab cultures remained unconfirmed. Naive or memory phenotype assignment was not possible for roughly 80-95% of proliferating CD4+ or CD8+ clones.

With 2 bases removed from V and 12 bases from J, the gap between germline ends came to 17 bases. Germline V gene lookup returns CDR1 MDHEN and CDR2 SYDVKM. The CDR3 is 14 amino acids. Assay used: immunoSEQ multiplex PCR; TCRdb lists only in-frame clones, some missing. The sample includes about 100,000 clones, 94% of them seen just once. In the case of this clone: Antigen unknown.

The sequencing input was non-Treg CD4+ T cells sorted from blood. The chain has TRBV28 and TRBJ2-1, with D perhaps given as TRBD1 or TRBD2 (5 bases each). The sequence derives from a human donor in good health. CDR3 sequence (DNA): TGTGCCAGCAGTTTAGAGGGACGAGGCTATGGGCAGTTCTTC. Amino acid sequence: CASSLEGRGYGQFF.